This T cell receptor beta chain was obtained from a study of blood T cell repertoires in COVID-19. At the level of the study: Samples taken during acute and convalescent COVID-19 were collected in the United States, Italy and Spain. Sample material is recorded as cDNA or gDNA derived from T cells, B-cell-depleted T cells, or PBMCs.

In the original processing: Estimation of nucleated cell counts relied on the amplification of reference gene primers. TCRdb's table, derived via immunoSEQ multiplex PCR, lists solely in-frame clones and lacks some. V and J calls and clone size come straight from that table; D and trimming were deduced from the DNA. The sample yields 200,000 to 250,000 clones, approximately 85% seen once. The CDR3 runs to 14 residues. V trimming: 4 bases; J trimming: 7 bases; junction bases outside the gene matches: 4. The germline CDR1 and CDR2 sequences are SGHRS and YFSETQ. The receptor was isolated from a man older than 75 with acute or convalescent COVID-19. Material for sequencing was peripheral blood. The chain recombines TRBV5-1 with TRBJ1-6; 8 positions agree with TRBD1. CDR3 DNA: TGCGCCAGCAGCCCGGGACAGGCCAATTCACCCCTCCACTTT. Protein: CASSPGQANSPLHF.